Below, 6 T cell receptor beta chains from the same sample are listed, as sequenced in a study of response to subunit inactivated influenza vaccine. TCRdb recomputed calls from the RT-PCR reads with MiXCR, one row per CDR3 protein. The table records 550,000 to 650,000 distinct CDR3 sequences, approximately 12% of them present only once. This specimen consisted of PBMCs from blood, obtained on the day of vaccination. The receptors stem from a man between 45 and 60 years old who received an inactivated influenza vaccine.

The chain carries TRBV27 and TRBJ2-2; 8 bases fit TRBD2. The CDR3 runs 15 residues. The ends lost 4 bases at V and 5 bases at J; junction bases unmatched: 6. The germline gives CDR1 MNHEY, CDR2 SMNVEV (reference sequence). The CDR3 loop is CASSSGTRGTGELFF. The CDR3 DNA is TGTGCCAGCAGTTCCGGGACTAGGGGGACCGGGGAGCTGTTTTTT.

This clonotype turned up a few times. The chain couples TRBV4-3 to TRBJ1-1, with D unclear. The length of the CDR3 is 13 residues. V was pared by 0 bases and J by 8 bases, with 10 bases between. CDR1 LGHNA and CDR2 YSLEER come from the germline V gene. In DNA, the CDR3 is TGCGCCAGCAGCCAAGAGTACGGAAGAGAAGCTTTCTTT. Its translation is CASSQEYGREAFF.

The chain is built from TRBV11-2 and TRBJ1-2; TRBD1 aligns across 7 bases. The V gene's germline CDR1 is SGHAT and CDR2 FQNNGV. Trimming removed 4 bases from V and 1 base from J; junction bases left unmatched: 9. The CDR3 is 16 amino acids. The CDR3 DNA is TGTGCCAGCAGCTCGCAGACAGGGCCTTTTAACTATGGCTACACCTTC. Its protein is CASSSQTGPFNYGYTF.

The CDR3, as DNA: TGTGCCAGCAGCTTAACGGCGACAGGGGTTGAGCAGTTCTTC. Translation: CASSLTATGVEQFF. The chain couples TRBV7-2 to TRBJ2-1; 8 bases are a match to TRBD1. The CDR3 spans 14 residues. Germline assignment: CDR1 SGHTA and CDR2 FQGNSA. With V trimmed by 2 bases and J by 9 bases, 6 bases remained unmatched.

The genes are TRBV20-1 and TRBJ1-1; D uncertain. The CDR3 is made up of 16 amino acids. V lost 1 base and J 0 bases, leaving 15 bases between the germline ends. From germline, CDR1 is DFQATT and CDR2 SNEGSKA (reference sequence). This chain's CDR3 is CSARATVGWMNTEAFF. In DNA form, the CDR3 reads TGCAGTGCTAGAGCTACCGTGGGGTGGATGAACACTGAAGCTTTCTTT.

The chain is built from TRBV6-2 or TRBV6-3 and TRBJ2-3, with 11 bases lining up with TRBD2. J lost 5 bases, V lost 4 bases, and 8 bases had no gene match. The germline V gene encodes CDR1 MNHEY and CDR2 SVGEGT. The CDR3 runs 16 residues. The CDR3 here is CASSWGTSGVRDTQYF. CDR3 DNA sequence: TGTGCCAGCAGTTGGGGGACTAGCGGCGTTAGAGATACGCAGTATTTT.